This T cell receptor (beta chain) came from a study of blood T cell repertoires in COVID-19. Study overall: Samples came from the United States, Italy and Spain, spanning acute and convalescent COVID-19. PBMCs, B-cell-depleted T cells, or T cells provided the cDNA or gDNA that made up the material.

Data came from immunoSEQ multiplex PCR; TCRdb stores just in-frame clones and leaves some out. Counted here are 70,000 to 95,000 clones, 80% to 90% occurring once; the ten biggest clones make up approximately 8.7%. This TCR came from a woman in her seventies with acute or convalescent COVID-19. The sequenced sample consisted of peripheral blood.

As DNA, the CDR3 is TGCGCCAGCAGCTTGTTGACAGGAGGCTCTGGAAACACCATATATTTT. Translation gives CASSLLTGGSGNTIYF. The chain couples TRBV5-1 to TRBJ1-3; D may be TRBD1 (6 bases). This CDR3 has 16 residues. The ends were cut back, 1 base at V and 0 bases at J, with 11 bases in the middle. The germline CDR1 and CDR2 sequences are SGHRS and YFSETQ.